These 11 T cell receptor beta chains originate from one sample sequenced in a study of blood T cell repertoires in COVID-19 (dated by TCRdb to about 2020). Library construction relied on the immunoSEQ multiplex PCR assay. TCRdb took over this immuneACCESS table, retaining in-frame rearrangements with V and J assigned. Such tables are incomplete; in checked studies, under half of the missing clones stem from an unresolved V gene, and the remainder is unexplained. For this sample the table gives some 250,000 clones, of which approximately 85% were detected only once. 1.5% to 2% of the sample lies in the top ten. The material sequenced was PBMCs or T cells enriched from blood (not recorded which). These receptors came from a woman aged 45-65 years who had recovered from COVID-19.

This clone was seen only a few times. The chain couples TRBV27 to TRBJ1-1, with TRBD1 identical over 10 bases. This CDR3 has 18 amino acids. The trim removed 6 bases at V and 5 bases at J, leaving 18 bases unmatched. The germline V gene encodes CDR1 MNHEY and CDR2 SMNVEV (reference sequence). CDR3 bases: TGTGCCAGCAGACCTCACTTCCGGGACAGGGGTGACGGGACTGAAGCTTTCTTT. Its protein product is CASRPHFRDRGDGTEAFF.

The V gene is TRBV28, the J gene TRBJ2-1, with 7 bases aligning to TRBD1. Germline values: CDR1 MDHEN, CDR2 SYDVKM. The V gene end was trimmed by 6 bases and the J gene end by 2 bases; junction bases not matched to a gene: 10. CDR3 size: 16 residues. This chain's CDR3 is CASSHDRVMPYNEQFF. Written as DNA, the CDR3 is TGTGCCAGCAGCCACGACAGGGTCATGCCCTACAATGAGCAGTTCTTC.

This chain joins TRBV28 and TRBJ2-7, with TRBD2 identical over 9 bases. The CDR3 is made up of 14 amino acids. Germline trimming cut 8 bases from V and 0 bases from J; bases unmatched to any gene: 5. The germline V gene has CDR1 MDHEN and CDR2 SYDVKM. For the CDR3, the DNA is TGTGCCAGCCGGGGTAGCGGGAGCTCCTACGAGCAGTACTTC. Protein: CASRGSGSSYEQYF.

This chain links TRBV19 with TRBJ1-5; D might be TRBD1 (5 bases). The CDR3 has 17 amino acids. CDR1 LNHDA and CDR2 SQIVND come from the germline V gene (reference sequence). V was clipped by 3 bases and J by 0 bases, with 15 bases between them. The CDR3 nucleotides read TGTGCCAGTAGTATGGGGCAGGGCGGGAATAGCAATCAGCCCCAGCATTTT. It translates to CASSMGQGGNSNQPQHF.

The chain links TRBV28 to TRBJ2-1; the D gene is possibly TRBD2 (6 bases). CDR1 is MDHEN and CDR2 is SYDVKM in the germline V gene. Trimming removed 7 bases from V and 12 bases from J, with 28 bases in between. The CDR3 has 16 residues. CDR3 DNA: TGTGCCAGCAACGGTCCCGGCGAACCGGGACTCCTCTCGCAGTTCTTC. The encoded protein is CASNGPGEPGLLSQFF.

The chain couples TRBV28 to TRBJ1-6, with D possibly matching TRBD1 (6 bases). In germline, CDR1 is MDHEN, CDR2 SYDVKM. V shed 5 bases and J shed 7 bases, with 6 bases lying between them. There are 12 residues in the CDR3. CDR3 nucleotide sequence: TGTGCCAGCAGTACAGGGAATTCACCCCTCCACTTT. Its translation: CASSTGNSPLHF.

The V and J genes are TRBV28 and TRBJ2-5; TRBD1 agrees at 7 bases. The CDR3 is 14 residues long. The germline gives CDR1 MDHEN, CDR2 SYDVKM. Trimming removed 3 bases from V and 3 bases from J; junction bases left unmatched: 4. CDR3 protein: CASSLTGIKETQYF. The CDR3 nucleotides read TGTGCCAGCAGTTTGACAGGGATTAAAGAGACCCAGTACTTC.

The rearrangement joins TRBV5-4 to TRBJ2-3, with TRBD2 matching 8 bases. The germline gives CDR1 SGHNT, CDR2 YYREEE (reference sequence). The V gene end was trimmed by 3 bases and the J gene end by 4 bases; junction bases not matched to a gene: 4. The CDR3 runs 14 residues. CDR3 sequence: CASSSSGGADTQYF. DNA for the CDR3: TGTGCCAGCAGCTCGTCGGGAGGGGCAGATACGCAGTATTTT. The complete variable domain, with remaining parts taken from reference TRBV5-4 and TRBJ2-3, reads ETGVTQSPTHLIKTRGQQVTLRCSSQSGHNTVSWYQQALGQGPQFIFQYYREEENGRGNFPPRFSGLQFPNYSSELNVNALELDDSALYLCASSSSGGADTQYFGPGTRLTVL.

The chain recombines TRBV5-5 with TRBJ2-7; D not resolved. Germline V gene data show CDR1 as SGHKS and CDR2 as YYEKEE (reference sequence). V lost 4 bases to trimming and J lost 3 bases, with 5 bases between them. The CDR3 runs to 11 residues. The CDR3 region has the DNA TGTGCCAGCAGCAGCTACTACGAGCAGTACTTC. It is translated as CASSSYYEQYF.

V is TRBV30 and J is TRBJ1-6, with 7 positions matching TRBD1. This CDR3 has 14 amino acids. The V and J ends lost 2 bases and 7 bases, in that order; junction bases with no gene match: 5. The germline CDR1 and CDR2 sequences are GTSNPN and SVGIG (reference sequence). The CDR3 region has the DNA TGTGCCTGGAGTCGCGGGACAGCCAATTCACCCCTCCACTTT. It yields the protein CAWSRGTANSPLHF.

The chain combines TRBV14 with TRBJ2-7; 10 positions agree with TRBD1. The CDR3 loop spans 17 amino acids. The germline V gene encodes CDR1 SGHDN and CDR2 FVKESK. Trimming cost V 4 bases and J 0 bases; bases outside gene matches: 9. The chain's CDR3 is CASSLYAGTGASYEQYF. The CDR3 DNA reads TGTGCCAGCAGCCTTTACGCCGGGACAGGGGCCTCCTACGAGCAGTACTTC. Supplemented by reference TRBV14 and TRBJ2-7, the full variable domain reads EAGVTQFPSHSVIEKGQTVTLRCDPISGHDNLYWYRRVMGKEIKFLLHFVKESKQDESGMPNNRFLAERTGGTYSTLKVQPAELEDSGVYFCASSLYAGTGASYEQYFGPGTRLTVT.